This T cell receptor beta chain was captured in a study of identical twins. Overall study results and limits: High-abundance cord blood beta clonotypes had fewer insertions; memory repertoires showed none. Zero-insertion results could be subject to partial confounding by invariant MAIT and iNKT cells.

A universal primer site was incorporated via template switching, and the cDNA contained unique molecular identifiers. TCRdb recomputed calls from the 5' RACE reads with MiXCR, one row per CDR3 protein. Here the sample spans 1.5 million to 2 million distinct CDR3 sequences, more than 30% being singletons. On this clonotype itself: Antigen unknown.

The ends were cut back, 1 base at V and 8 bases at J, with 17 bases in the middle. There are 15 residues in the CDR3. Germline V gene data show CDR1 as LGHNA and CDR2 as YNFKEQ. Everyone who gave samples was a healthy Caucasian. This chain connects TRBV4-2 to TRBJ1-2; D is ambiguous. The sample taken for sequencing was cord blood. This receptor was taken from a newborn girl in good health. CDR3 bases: TGTGCCAGCAGCCAAGCCCCGACTTTGGAGGAGGGCTACACCTTC. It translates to CASSQAPTLEEGYTF.